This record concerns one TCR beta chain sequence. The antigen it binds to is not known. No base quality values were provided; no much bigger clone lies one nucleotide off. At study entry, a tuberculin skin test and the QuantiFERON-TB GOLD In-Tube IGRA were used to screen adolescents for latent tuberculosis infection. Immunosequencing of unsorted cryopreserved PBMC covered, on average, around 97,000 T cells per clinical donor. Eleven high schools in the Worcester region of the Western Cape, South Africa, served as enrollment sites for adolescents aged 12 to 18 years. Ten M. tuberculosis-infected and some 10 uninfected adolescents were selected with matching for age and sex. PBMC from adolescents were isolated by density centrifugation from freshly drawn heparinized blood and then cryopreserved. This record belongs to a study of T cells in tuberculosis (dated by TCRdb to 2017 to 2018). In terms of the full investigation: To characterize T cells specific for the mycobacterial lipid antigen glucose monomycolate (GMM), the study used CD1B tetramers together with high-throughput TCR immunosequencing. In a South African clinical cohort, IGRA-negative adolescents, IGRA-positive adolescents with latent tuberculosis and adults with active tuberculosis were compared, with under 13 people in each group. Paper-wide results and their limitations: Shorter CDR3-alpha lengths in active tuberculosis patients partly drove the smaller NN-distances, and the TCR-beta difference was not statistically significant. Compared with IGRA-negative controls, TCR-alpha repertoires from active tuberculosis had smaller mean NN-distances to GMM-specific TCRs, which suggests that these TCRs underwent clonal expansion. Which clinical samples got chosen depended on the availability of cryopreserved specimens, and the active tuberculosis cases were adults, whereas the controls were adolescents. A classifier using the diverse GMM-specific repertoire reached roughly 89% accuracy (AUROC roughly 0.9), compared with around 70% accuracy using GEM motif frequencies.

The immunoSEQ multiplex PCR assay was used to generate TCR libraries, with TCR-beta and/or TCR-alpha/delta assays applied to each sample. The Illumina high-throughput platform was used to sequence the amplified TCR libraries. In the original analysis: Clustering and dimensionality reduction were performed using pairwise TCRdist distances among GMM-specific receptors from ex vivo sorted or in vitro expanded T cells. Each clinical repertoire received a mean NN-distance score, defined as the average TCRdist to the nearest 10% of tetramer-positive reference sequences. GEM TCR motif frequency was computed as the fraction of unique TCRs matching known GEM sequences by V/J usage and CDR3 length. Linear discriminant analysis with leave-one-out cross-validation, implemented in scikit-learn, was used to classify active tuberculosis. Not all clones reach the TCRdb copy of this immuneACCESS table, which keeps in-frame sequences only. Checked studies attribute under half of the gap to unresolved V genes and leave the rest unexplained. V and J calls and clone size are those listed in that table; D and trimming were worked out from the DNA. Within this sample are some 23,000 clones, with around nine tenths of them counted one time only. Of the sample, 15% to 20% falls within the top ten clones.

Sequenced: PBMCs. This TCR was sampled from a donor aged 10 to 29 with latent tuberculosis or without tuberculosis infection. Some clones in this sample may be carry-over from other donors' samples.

CDR3 loop: CASSSTSGYVTDTQYF. Here is the DNA: TGTGCCAGCAGCTCGACTAGCGGGTATGTGACAGATACGCAGTATTTT. Here the chain combines TRBV5-8 and TRBJ2-3, with 10 middle bases fitting TRBD2. The CDR3 measures 16 amino acids from cysteine to phenylalanine. The entry retains the CDR3 DNA only, 48 bases that are in frame from base 1. CDR1 is given as SGHTS and CDR2 as YDEGEE, both from the germline V gene. V ends up 3 bases short and J 3 bases short, with an unmatched junction base count of 7.